The rows below give T cell receptor beta chains drawn from one sample of a study of metastatic and nonmetastatic thyroid tumors. TCRdb reprocessed the PCR reads using MiXCR. This table has about 39,000 clones, approximately 19% appearing once. The material sequenced was tumor tissue. Source of these receptors: a female donor with papillary thyroid cancer or a benign thyroid nodule (not recorded which). Some clones in this sample may be carry-over from other donors' samples. Each CDR3 is given with its conserved first and last residue. D genes are given only for firm matches. Rows may omit the clone size; those that give it use once, few, many or a size class.

- many TRBJ1-5 TRBV20-1 CSARDLSNQPQHF TGCAGTGCTAGAGATCTCAGCAATCAGCCCCAGCATTTT
- many TRBJ1-1 TRBV2 CASSEMGRGEAFF TGTGCCAGCAGTGAAATGGGGCGGGGTGAAGCTTTCTTT
- many TRBJ2-1 TRBV9 CASSVGLVANEQFF TGTGCCAGCAGCGTGGGACTCGTTGCCAATGAGCAGTTCTTC
- - TRBJ2-3 TRBV9 CASSGGSGVDTQYF TGTGCCAGCAGCGGTGGCTCGGGCGTTGATACGCAGTATTTT
- - TRBJ2-7 TRBV5-1 CASSIRDKGMTYEQYF TGCGCCAGCAGCATAAGGGACAAGGGAATGACCTACGAGCAGTACTTC
- - TRBJ2-1 TRBV7-3 CASSLFGSGGAEQFF TGTGCCAGCAGCTTATTCGGGTCGGGGGGCGCTGAGCAGTTCTTC
- many TRBJ2-1 TRBV2 CASMGDYNEQFF TGTGCCAGCATGGGGGACTACAATGAGCAGTTCTTC
- - TRBJ1-1 TRBV6-1 CASRGNLNGGVGTEAFF TGTGCCAGCAGGGGCAATCTCAACGGAGGGGTGGGGACTGAAGCTTTCTTT
TRBD1 many TRBJ2-3 TRBV19 CASSFTGGWFWFLDTQYF TGTGCCAGTAGCTTCACAGGGGGTTGGTTCTGGTTCCTAGATACGCAGTATTTT
- - TRBJ1-1 TRBV6-4 CASSGDQGAEAFF TGTGCCAGCAGTGGGGATCAAGGGGCTGAAGCTTTCTTT
- - TRBJ2-7 TRBV28 CASTRTWSSYEQYF TGTGCCAGCACAAGGACGTGGAGCTCCTACGAGCAGTACTTC
- - TRBJ2-1 TRBV5-1 CASSVQNGVTYNEQFF TGCGCCAGCAGCGTACAAAACGGGGTGACCTACAATGAGCAGTTCTTC
TRBD2 many TRBJ2-7 TRBV27 CASSPGRGAYEQYF TGTGCCAGCAGTCCCGGACGGGGGGCCTACGAGCAGTACTTC
TRBD2 many TRBJ2-1 TRBV7-2 CASSSQGGSGNEQFF TGTGCCAGCAGCTCCCAGGGCGGGAGTGGAAATGAGCAGTTCTTC
- many TRBJ1-2 TRBV11-2 CASSLVVGEGYTF TGTGCCAGCAGCTTAGTCGTGGGGGAGGGCTACACCTTC
TRBD2 many TRBJ2-7 TRBV28 CASTPAGKYKQYF TGTGCCAGCACCCCAGCGGGAAAGTACAAGCAGTACTTC
- few TRBJ1-6 TRBV6-1 CASSEPQVHLQF TGTGCCAGCAGTGAACCTCAGGTTCACCTCCAATTT
- many TRBJ1-1 TRBV2 CASRQGTGTEAFF TGTGCCAGCAGGCAGGGGACTGGCACTGAAGCTTTCTTT
- many TRBJ1-2 TRBV29-1 CSVAASGVYGYTF TGCAGCGTTGCGGCCTCAGGGGTCTATGGCTACACCTTC
- many TRBJ2-5 TRBV15 CATSTSEAQETQYF TGTGCCACCAGCACCTCGGAAGCCCAAGAGACCCAGTACTTC
- many TRBJ2-2 TRBV6-6 CASSYTQGAGGTGELFF TGTGCCAGCAGTTACACCCAGGGGGCGGGGGGCACCGGGGAGCTGTTTTTT
- many TRBJ1-2 TRBV4-2 CASSQDKGRAYGYTF TGTGCCAGCAGCCAAGATAAAGGCAGGGCCTATGGCTACACCTTC
TRBD2 medium-sized TRBJ2-1 TRBV5-1 CASSLRLVGRGGYNEQFF TGCGCCAGCAGCTTGAGGCTGGTCGGTCGGGGGGGTTACAATGAGCAGTTCTTC
- once TRBJ1-2 TRBV9 CASSVSSGNYGYTF TGTGCCAGCAGCGTAAGTTCCGGGAACTATGGCTACACCTTC
- - TRBJ2-5 TRBV5-8 CASSLVWGETQYF TGTGCCAGCAGCTTGGTTTGGGGAGAGACCCAGTACTTC
TRBD1 - TRBJ1-1 TRBV28 CASSGGQGRLTEAFF TGTGCCAGCAGTGGGGGACAGGGGAGACTGACTGAAGCTTTCTTT
TRBD1 few TRBJ2-1 TRBV28 CASSSPQGSVSNEHFF TGTGCCAGCAGTTCCCCACAGGGGAGCGTCTCCAATGAGCATTTCTTC
- many TRBJ1-2 TRBV19 CASSIRAEGYGYTF TGTGCCAGTAGTATCCGGGCAGAAGGTTATGGCTACACCTTC
- many TRBJ1-5 TRBV5-8 CASSLMTGWNQPQHF TGTGCCAGCAGCTTGATGACAGGCTGGAATCAGCCCCAGCATTTT
- medium-sized TRBJ2-7 TRBV6-7 CASSYGDARVYEQYF TGTGCCAGCAGTTACGGGGATGCGAGGGTCTACGAGCAGTACTTC
TRBD2 many TRBJ2-7 TRBV20-1 CSARASTSGRVYEQYF TGCAGTGCTAGAGCTTCGACTAGCGGGAGAGTCTACGAGCAGTACTTC
- many TRBJ1-6 TRBV7-9 CASSTTDSYNSPLHF TGTGCCAGCAGCACGACAGACTCCTATAATTCACCCCTCCACTTT
- many TRBJ2-1 TRBV28 CASSFTGVGNEQFF TGTGCCAGCAGTTTTACGGGAGTAGGGAATGAGCAGTTCTTC
TRBD2 many TRBJ2-2 TRBV5-1 CASTVTSGGNTGELFF TGCGCCAGCACCGTGACTAGCGGGGGCAACACCGGGGAGCTGTTTTTT
- - TRBJ1-4 TRBV20-1 CGARDRRVMGGNEKLFF TGCGGTGCTAGAGATCGCAGGGTAATGGGCGGGAATGAAAAACTGTTTTTT
- few TRBJ2-1 TRBV6-1 CASSECRNSYNEQFF TGTGCCAGCAGTGAATGTCGTAACTCCTACAATGAGCAGTTCTTC
- - TRBJ1-5 TRBV11-2 CGSSLGAGSPQHF TGTGGCAGCAGCTTAGGGGCAGGCTCGCCCCAGCATTTT
- few TRBJ2-1 TRBV29-1 CGPRVIDEQFF TGCGGCCCCCGTGTTATAGATGAGCAGTTCTTC
- many TRBJ2-2 TRBV19 CASSQGLATNRELFF TGTGCCAGTAGTCAGGGTCTGGCTACAAATCGGGAGCTGTTTTTT
- many TRBJ2-3 TRBV10-3 CAIQQGATDTQYF TGTGCCATACAACAGGGTGCGACAGATACGCAGTATTTT
- many TRBJ1-2 TRBV7-9 CASSLSARDRGGYTF TGTGCCAGCAGCTTATCGGCCAGGGATAGGGGTGGCTACACCTTC
- many TRBJ2-7 TRBV12-3/TRBV12-4 CASSFGAHTAQYF TGTGCCAGCAGTTTCGGAGCGCACACCGCGCAGTACTTC
TRBD1 many TRBJ2-1 TRBV19 CASQGDSYNEQFF TGTGCCAGCCAGGGGGATTCTTACAATGAGCAGTTCTTC
- few TRBJ2-2 TRBV7-9 CASSGGGELFF TGTGCCAGCAGCGGGGGAGGGGAGCTGTTTTTT
TRBD2 many TRBJ2-5 TRBV2 CARGTSGSFRTQYF TGTGCCAGGGGGACTAGCGGTTCGTTTCGGACCCAGTACTTC
TRBD1 - TRBJ1-1 TRBV6-1 CASRGQYNTEAFF TGTGCCAGCCGGGGACAGTATAACACTGAAGCTTTCTTT
- many TRBJ1-2 TRBV20-1 CSARLGEGYTF TGCAGTGCAAGGCTGGGGGAAGGCTACACCTTC
- - TRBJ2-3 TRBV15 CATSRESGRVTDTQYF TGTGCCACCAGCAGAGAAAGCGGACGGGTCACAGATACGCAGTATTTT
- many TRBJ2-1 TRBV10-1 CASPPAVHEQFF TGCGCCAGCCCCCCGGCGGTTCATGAGCAGTTCTTC
- many TRBJ1-5 TRBV4-1 CASSLGGQQPQHF TGCGCCAGCAGCCTCGGGGGTCAACAGCCCCAGCATTTT
TRBD1 many TRBJ1-5 TRBV30 CAWKGQGSQPQHF TGTGCCTGGAAGGGACAGGGGAGTCAGCCCCAGCATTTT
- many TRBJ1-5 TRBV29-1 CSVGQNLNQPQHF TGCAGCGTTGGACAGAATTTAAATCAGCCCCAGCATTTT
- - TRBJ2-7 TRBV20-1 CSASSTLSYEQYF TGCAGTGCTAGTAGCACCCTGTCCTACGAGCAGTACTTC
TRBD2 many TRBJ2-5 TRBV6-1 CASSTVTSGSWAQETQYF TGTGCCAGCAGCACCGTGACTAGCGGGAGTTGGGCACAAGAGACCCAGTACTTC